This entry concerns a single T cell receptor beta chain. What it recognizes is unknown. The entry originates in a study of shared clonotypes between healthy human individuals. The study's findings and limits: Limited genetic and exposure-history diversity came from having few donors. Relative to clonotypes present in all four donors, those not shared had lower generation probabilities.

Libraries were prepared by immunoSEQ multiplex PCR; TCRdb keeps only in-frame clonotypes and omits some of them. The sample consists of about 800,000 clones, roughly 96% of them appearing once. Naive CD8 cells lacked CD45RO and underwent positive selection for CCR7, leaving out terminally differentiated effector memory CD45RA+ cells. Sequencing used naive CD8+ T cells sorted from blood. The clonotype was recovered from a man in his thirties or forties in good health.

This CDR3 is CASSFVGGGETQYF. The CDR3, as DNA: TGTGCCAGCAGCTTCGTGGGTGGGGGAGAGACCCAGTACTTC. V is TRBV7-9 and J is TRBJ2-5; D is tentatively TRBD1 or TRBD2 (5 bases each). There are 14 residues in the CDR3. Germline V gene sequence: CDR1 SEHNR, CDR2 FQNEAQ (reference sequence). V lost 3 bases and J 4 bases, leaving 12 bases between the germline ends. Based on the CDR3 plus reference TRBV7-9 and TRBJ2-5, the full variable domain is DTGVSQNPRHKITKRGQNVTFRCDPISEHNRLYWYRQTLGQGPEFLTYFQNEAQLEKSRLLSDRFSAERPKGSFSTLEIQRTEQGDSAMYLCASSFVGGGETQYFGPGTRLLVL.